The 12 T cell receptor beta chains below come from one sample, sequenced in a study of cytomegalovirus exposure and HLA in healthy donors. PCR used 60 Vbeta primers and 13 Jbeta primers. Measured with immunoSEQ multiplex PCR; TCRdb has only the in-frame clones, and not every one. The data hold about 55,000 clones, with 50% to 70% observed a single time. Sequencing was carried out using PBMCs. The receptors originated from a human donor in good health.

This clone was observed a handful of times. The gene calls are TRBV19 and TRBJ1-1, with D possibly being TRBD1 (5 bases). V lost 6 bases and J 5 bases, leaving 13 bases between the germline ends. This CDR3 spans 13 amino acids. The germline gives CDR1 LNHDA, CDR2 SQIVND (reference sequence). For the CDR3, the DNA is TGTGCCAGTAGATCGGGGGGATATACTGAAGCTTTCTTT. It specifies CASRSGGYTEAFF. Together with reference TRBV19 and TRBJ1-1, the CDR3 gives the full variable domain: DGGITQSPKYLFRKEGQNVTLSCEQNLNHDAMYWYRQDPGQGLRLIYYSQIVNDFQKGDIAEGYSVSREKKESFPLTVTSAQKNPTAFYLCASRSGGYTEAFFGQGTRLTVV.

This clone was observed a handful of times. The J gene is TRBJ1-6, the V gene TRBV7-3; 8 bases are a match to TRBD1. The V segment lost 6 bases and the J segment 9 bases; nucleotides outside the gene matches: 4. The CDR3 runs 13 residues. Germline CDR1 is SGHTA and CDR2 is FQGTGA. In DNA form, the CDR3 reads TGTGCCAGCAGATCGGACAGGGTTTCACCCCTCCACTTT. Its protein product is CASRSDRVSPLHF.

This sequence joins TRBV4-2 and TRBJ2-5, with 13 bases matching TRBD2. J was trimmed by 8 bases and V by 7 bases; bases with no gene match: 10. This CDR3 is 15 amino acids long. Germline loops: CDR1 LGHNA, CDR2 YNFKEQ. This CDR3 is CASKPGLAGTGTQYF. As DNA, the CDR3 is TGTGCCAGCAAACCGGGACTAGCGGGGACTGGAACCCAGTACTTC.

The CDR3 here is CASTHGLGGFNEQFF. The CDR3, as DNA: TGTGCCAGCACCCACGGACTAGGGGGTTTCAATGAGCAGTTCTTC. The chain combines TRBV9 with TRBJ2-1; a weak D match, TRBD2 (7 bases). V shed 6 bases and J shed 6 bases, with 19 bases lying between them. The CDR3 spans 15 residues. The germline gives CDR1 SGDLS, CDR2 YYNGEE.

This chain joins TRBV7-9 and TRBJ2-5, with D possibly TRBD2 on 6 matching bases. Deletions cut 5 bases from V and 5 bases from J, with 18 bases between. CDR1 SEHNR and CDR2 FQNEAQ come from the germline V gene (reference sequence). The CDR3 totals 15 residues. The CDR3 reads CASSPRTGESETQYF. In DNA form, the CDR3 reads TGTGCCAGCAGCCCCCGGACGGGAGAATCGGAGACCCAGTACTTC.

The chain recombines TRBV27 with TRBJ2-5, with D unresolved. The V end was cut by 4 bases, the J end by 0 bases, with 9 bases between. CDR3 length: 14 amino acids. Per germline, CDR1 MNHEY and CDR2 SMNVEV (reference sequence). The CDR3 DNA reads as TGTGCCAGCAGTTATAACGGTTACCAAGAGACCCAGTACTTC. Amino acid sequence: CASSYNGYQETQYF.

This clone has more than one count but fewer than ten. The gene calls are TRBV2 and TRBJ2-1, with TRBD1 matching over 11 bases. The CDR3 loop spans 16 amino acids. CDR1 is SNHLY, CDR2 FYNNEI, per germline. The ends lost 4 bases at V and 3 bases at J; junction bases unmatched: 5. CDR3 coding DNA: TGTGCCAGCAGTGGACCCGGGACAGGGGGCTACAATGAGCAGTTCTTC. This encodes CASSGPGTGGYNEQFF.

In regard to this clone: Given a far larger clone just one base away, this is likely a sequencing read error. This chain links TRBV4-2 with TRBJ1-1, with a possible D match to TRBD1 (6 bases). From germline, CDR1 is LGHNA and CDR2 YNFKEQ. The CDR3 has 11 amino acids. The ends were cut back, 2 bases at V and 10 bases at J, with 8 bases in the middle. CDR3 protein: CASSQQGRAFF. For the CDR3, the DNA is TGTGCCAGCAGCCAACAGGGGAGAGCTTTCTTT.

DNA of the CDR3: TGTGCCAGCAGCCGAACAGGGGCCTGGACCTACGAGCAGTACTTC. Translated, it gives CASSRTGAWTYEQYF. The rearrangement links TRBV27 to TRBJ2-7; 7 bases fit TRBD1. In germline, CDR1 is MNHEY, CDR2 SMNVEV (reference sequence). This CDR3 has 15 amino acids. V was pared by 6 bases and J by 2 bases, with 10 bases of the junction left unmatched.

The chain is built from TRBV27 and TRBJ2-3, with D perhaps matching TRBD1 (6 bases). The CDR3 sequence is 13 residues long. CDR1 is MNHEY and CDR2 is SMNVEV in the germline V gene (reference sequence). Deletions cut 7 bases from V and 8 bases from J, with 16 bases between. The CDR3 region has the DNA TGTGCCAGCACGAGCAGGGGTGGTGCTACGCAGTATTTT. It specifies CASTSRGGATQYF.

The CDR3: CASSLTATSKNIQYF. For the CDR3, the DNA is TGTGCCAGCAGCTTGACAGCTACTTCCAAAAACATTCAGTACTTC. The V gene is TRBV5-8, the J gene TRBJ2-4; D ambiguous. CDR1 is SGHTS and CDR2 is YDEGEE in the germline V gene. The CDR3 is made up of 15 amino acids. Deletions cut 1 base from V and 2 bases from J, with 10 bases between.

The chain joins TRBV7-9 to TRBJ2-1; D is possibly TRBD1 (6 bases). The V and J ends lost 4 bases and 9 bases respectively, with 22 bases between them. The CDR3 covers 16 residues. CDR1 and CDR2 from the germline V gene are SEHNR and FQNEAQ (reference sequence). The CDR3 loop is CASSSPILAQGREQFF. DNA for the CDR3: TGTGCCAGCAGCTCCCCCATTCTGGCGCAGGGGCGTGAGCAGTTCTTC.